This TCR beta chain was sequenced in a study of cytomegalovirus exposure and HLA in healthy donors (dated by TCRdb to about 2017). As for the study more broadly: According to a later analysis, the roughly 130 validation repertoires were produced on the same platform as the 600 to 850 repertoires of the first cohort. A separate validation cohort of roughly 130 different subjects was used in addition to the approximately 670-subject first cohort. The study combined high-throughput TCR immunosequencing, statistical association of individual TCRs with disease status, and machine learning to predict cytomegalovirus infection status. The study aimed to test whether signatures of past pathogen exposure could be identified by cataloging public T cell receptors. The paper as a whole reports these results and caveats: While some public TCRs were present in many individuals, most TCR sequences turned up only very rarely across donors. Subsequent analysis determined that TCRs grouped into clusters in the first cohort also showed a tendency toward co-occurrence across the 90 to 150 validation repertoires, and approximately 94% of cluster scores exceeded 0. A few of the identified cytomegalovirus-associated TCR beta chains were confirmed in vitro to be specific for cytomegalovirus antigens. In the study, about 150 TCR beta chains were listed as associated with cytomegalovirus. According to the authors, the approach could potentially be generalized to other disease states and immunological phenotypes. All 120 or so repertoires were used to score co-occurrence in the validation cohort in a later analysis, because that analysis had no HLA typing for the cohort. The classifier was reported to diagnose cytomegalovirus status with high specificity and sensitivity in both the original and validation cohorts.

The germline V gene gives CDR1 as SGHRS and CDR2 as YFSETQ. V is reduced by 0 bases and J by 0 bases, leaving a spacing of 10 bases between them. From the cysteine through the phenylalanine, the CDR3 covers 16 amino acids. Only the CDR3 DNA is retained, 48 bases long and in frame from the first base. The donors belonged to the validation cohort of 90 to 150 subjects, which was separate from the roughly 680-subject first cohort. This clone has only one observation. Its cognate antigen has yet to be identified. No qualities accompany the bases; no much larger clone lies one base away. Receptor libraries were prepared by the immunoSEQ multiplex PCR assay. The paper's processing steps were these. A statistical classification framework was built for diagnosing cytomegalovirus status from the catalog of TCR beta chain sequences. Drawn from immuneACCESS, this table holds only the in-frame rearrangements with V and J called that TCRdb kept. Clones are partly lost; checked studies trace under half to an unresolved V gene and leave the rest unexplained. V and J calls and clone size are copied from that table; D and trimming were computed from the DNA. This sample comprises about 150,000 clones, 86% of them detected only once. More than 20% of the sample comes from the top ten.

The TCR sequence derives from a man aged 18 to 30 in good health and CMV-seropositive. The rearrangement joined TRBV5-1 to TRBJ1-3, and perhaps TRBD1 as D gene, on 6 matching bases. Sequenced sample: PBMCs. Here is the DNA: TGCGCCAGCAGCTTGGGACAGGTCGTCTCTGGAAACACCATATATTTT. It translates to CASSLGQVVSGNTIYF.